This T cell receptor beta chain was retrieved from a study of T cells in Graves' hyperthyroidism and ophthalmopathy. Overall study findings and caveats: Separation of ophthalmopathy from stable hyperthyroidism was achieved by a 13 V-J model.

This CDR3 is 14 amino acids long. V lost 2 bases to trimming and J lost 4 bases, with 11 bases between them. Authors of the study amplified TCR beta CDR3 regions from RNA transcripts. A set of HTBI primers served as the primers for a first-round RT-PCR of the TCR CDR3. A single record per CDR3 protein comes from TCRdb applying MiXCR to the multiplex PCR reads. The sample has roughly 600,000 distinct CDR3 sequences; around 13% are singletons. This clonotype has ten or more counts. The target antigen is unknown. V and J are TRBV6-7 and TRBJ1-1; D gene uncertain. TRBV6-7 is filed as an ORF, its function uncertain. Sequenced material: blood. The receptor comes from a woman between 50 and 59 years old with Graves' ophthalmopathy. CDR3 sequence: CASSYKGIRTEAFF. Written as DNA, the CDR3 is TGTGCCAGCAGTTACAAGGGTATTCGCACTGAAGCTTTCTTT.